This TCR beta chain stems from a study of T cell changes during pregnancy in multiple sclerosis. Here immunoSEQ multiplex PCR was the method, and the copy in TCRdb shows in-frame clones only, minus some. The sample has more than 10,000 clones, 75% to 90% seen once. The length of the CDR3 is 14 residues. Trimming removed 5 bases from V and 1 base from J, with 12 bases in between. The germline V gene encodes CDR1 MDHEN and CDR2 SYDVKM. The chain couples TRBV28 to TRBJ2-7, with D perhaps TRBD2 (5 bases). The sample consisted of CD8+ T cells from peripheral blood mononuclear cells, taken after pregnancy. This clonotype originated in a female donor in good health, enrolled as a control in a pregnancy study. CDR3 in amino acids: CASSLGSPSYEQYF. DNA for the CDR3: TGTGCCAGCAGTCTGGGGAGTCCGTCCTACGAGCAGTACTTC.